These T cell receptor beta chains were read from a single sample in a study of T cell responses to AZD1222 COVID-19 vaccine. Using immunoSEQ multiplex PCR, the repertoire was profiled, and TCRdb retains in-frame clones only, with some absent. The table has about 69,000 clones, approximately 82% seen once. Sequencing used peripheral blood, obtained 28 days after the second AZD1222 dose. All receptors come from an adult who received the AZD1222 COVID-19 vaccine. The CDR3 runs from the conserved cysteine through the conserved F or W.

J gene | V gene | CDR3 protein
TRBJ1-2 | TRBV29-1 | CSVEGGVRVRGYTF
TRBJ1-6 | TRBV2 | CASKGQGDSPLHF
TRBJ2-5 | TRBV6-5 | CASADQGRETQYF
TRBJ2-1 | TRBV12-3/TRBV12-4 | CASSLGLWDEQFF
TRBJ2-5 | TRBV3-1/TRBV3-2 | CASSHGSETQYF
TRBJ2-7 | TRBV3-1/TRBV3-2 | CASSHNQVSYEQYF
TRBJ2-3 | TRBV30 | CAWSVYVVAVSDTQYF
TRBJ2-7 | TRBV9 | CASSVVPAADEQYF
TRBJ2-7 | TRBV29-1 | CSVSTGGLEQYF
TRBJ2-5 | TRBV20-1 | CSASDQTQYF
TRBJ2-2 | TRBV7-9 | CASSLAEIGPNTGELFF